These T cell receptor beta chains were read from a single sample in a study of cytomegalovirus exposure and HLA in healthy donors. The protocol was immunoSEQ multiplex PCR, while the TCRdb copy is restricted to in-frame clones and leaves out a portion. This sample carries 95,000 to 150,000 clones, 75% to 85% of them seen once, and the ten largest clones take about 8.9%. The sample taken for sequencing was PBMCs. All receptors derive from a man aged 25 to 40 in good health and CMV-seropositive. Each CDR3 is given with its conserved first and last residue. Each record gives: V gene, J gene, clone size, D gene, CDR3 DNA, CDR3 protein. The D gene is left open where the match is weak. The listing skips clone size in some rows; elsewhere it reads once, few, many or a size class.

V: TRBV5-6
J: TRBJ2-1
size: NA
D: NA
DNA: TGTGCCAGCAGCTTGGGGCAGTTAAACAATGAGCAGTTCTTC
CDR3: CASSLGQLNNEQFF

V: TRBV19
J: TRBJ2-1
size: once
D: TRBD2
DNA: TGTGCCAGTAGTATTCGTGTCGGGGGGGGATACAATGAGCAGTTCTTC
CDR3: CASSIRVGGGYNEQFF

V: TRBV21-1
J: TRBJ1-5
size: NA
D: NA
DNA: TGTGCCAGCAGCATTAGCGGGACAGGGGGTCGACAGCCCCAGCATTTT
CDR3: CASSISGTGGRQPQHF

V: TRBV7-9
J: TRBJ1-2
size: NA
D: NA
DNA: TGTGCCAGCAGCAGCGGGGGAGGGAGGGCCTATGGCTACACCTTC
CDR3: CASSSGGGRAYGYTF

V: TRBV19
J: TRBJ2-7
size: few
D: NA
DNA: TGTGCCAGTAGTATTGTCGGAGCCTACGAGCAGTACTTC
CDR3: CASSIVGAYEQYF

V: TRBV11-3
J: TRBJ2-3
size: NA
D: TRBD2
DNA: TGTGCCAGCAGCTTAGGACTAGCGGGGGCTGATACGCAGTATTTT
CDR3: CASSLGLAGADTQYF

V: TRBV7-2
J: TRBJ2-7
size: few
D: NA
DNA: TGTGCCAGCAGCTTAGGGGCCGGGAATGCCTACGAGCAGTACTTC
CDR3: CASSLGAGNAYEQYF

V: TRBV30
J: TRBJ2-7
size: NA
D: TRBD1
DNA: TGTGCCTGGAGCCCCGCGGGACAGGGTATATACGAGCAGTACTTC
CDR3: CAWSPAGQGIYEQYF

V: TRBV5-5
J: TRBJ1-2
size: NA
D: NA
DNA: TGTGCCAGCAGCCAGGTGGGCCGGGGTCAAGGCGGCTACACCTTC
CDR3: CASSQVGRGQGGYTF

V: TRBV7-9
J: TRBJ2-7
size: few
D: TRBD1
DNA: TGTGCCAGCAGCTCCCGGGACAGAAACGAGCAGTACTTC
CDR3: CASSSRDRNEQYF

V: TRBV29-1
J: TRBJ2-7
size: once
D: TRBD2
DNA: TGCAGCGTTGAAGATCGATTGGCGGGGGGCCCTGGGGAGCAGTACTTC
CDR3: CSVEDRLAGGPGEQYF

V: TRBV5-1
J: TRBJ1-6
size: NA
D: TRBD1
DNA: TGCGCCAGCAGCTTCGACAGGGCCTATAATTCACCCCTCCACTTT
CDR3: CASSFDRAYNSPLHF

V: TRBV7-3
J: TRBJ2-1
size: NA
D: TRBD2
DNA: TGTGCCAGCAGCTCTCAGGCGGGGGATTACAATGAGCAGTTCTTC
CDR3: CASSSQAGDYNEQFF

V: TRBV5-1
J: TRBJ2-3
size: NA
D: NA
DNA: TGCGCCAGCAGCTTGGCCGAGGTCGGAGTCACAGATACGCAGTATTTT
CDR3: CASSLAEVGVTDTQYF

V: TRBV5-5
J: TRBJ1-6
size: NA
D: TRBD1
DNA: TGTGCCAGCAGCTCTAGGGCAGGGGGATCACCCCTCCACTTT
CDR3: CASSSRAGGSPLHF

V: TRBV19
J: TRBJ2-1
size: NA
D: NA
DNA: TGTGCCAGTAGTTCACGTCAGGCACAATACAATGAGCAGTTCTTC
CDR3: CASSSRQAQYNEQFF

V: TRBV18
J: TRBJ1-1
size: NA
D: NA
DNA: TGTGCCAGCTCACCACCCGGGGGGCGAAACCCGAACACTGAAGCTTTCTTT
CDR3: CASSPPGGRNPNTEAFF

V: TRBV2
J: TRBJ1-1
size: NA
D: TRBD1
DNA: TGTGCCAGCAGCTCCGGGACAGGGTTTATTGGGAACACTGAAGCTTTCTTT
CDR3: CASSSGTGFIGNTEAFF

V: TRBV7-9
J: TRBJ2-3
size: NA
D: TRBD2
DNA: TGTGCCAGCAGCTTAGGCGGGGGGGCGACAGATACGCAGTATTTT
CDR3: CASSLGGGATDTQYF

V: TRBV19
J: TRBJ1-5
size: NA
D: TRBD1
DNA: TGTGCCAGTAGTATAGATCCCTCCAAGCGGACAGGCAACAATCAGCCCCAGCATTTT
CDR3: CASSIDPSKRTGNNQPQHF

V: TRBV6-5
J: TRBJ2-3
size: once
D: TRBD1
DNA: TGTGCCAGCAGTCTCCGGGGACAGAGCGCAGATACGCAGTATTTT
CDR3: CASSLRGQSADTQYF

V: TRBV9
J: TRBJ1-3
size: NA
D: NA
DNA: TGTGCCAGTTCGGGAGAGGCTGGAAACACCATATATTTT
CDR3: CASSGEAGNTIYF

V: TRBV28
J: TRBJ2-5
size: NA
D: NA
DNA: TGTGCCAGCAGCCTTAGCGTTGAGACCCAGTACTTC
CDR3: CASSLSVETQYF

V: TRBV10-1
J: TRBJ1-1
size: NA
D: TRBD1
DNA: TGCGCCAGTAGACAGGGGGGAACGGACACTGAAGCTTTCTTT
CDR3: CASRQGGTDTEAFF

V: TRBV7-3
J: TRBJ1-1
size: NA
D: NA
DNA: TGTGCCAGCACCCTGACAGGGAACACTGAAGCTTTCTTT
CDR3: CASTLTGNTEAFF

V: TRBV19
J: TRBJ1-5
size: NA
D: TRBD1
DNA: TGTGCCAGCACCAGACAGGGGGCTATGGGCAATCAGCCCCAGCATTTT
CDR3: CASTRQGAMGNQPQHF

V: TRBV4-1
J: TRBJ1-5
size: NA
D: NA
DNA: TGCGCCAGCAGCCATGACTTCACAGGCGGCAATCAGCCCCAGCATTTT
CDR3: CASSHDFTGGNQPQHF

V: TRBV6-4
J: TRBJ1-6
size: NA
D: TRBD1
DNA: TGTGCCAGCAGTGACTCGACAGGGGGCAATTCACCCCCCCACTTT
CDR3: CASSDSTGGNSPPHF

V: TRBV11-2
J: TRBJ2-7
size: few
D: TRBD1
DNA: TGTGCCAGCAGCTTAGGACAGGGAAACGAGCAGTACTTC
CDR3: CASSLGQGNEQYF

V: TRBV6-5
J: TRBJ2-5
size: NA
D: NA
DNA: TGTGTCAGCAGTTACTCAGGAGGAGACCAAGAGACCCAGTACTTC
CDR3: CVSSYSGGDQETQYF

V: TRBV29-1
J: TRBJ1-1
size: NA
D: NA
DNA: TGCAGCGTCGACAGCGGGGATTACGCTTTCTTT
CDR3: CSVDSGDYAFF

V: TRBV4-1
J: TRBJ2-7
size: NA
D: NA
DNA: TGCGCCAGCAGCCAAGAGGGCAAGCCCTACGAGCAGTACTTC
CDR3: CASSQEGKPYEQYF

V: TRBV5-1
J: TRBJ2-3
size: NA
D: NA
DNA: TGCGCCAGCAGCCCAGGTAGGGGGGGACGCACAGATACGCAGTATTTT
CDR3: CASSPGRGGRTDTQYF

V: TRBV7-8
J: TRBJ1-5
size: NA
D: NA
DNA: TGTGCCAGCAGCCAGAGGACATTTAATAGCAATCAGCCCCAGCATTTT
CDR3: CASSQRTFNSNQPQHF

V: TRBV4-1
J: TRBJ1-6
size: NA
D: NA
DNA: TGCGCCAGCAGCCAAGGGCCCAACCCGCCAGAACCCCTCCACTTT
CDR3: CASSQGPNPPEPLHF

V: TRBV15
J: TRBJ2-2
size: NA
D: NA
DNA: TGTGCCACCAGCAGAGATTGGCCGAACACCGGGGAGCTGTTTTTT
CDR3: CATSRDWPNTGELFF

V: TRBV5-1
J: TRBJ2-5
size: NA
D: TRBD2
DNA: TGCGCCAGCAGCCCGAAGGGGGGGCGGGGGGGCAGCGGCGAGACCCAGTACTTC
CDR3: CASSPKGGRGGSGETQYF

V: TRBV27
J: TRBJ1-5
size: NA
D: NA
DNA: TGTGCCAGCAGTTTTAGAGGGAGTCAGCCCCAGCATTTT
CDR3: CASSFRGSQPQHF

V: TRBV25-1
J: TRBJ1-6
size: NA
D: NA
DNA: TGTGCCAGCAGTGTGGCAGGGCCTAATTCACCCCTCCACTTT
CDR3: CASSVAGPNSPLHF

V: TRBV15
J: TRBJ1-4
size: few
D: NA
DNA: TGTGCCACCAGCTTACTCCGGGAAAAACTGTTTTTT
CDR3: CATSLLREKLFF

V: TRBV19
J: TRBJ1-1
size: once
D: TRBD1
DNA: TGTGCCAGTAGCGCCGGGACAGGGGGCGTCCAGTTCACTGAAGCTTTCTTT
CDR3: CASSAGTGGVQFTEAFF

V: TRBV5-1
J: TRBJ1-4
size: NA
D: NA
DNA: TGCGCCAGCAGCACCCAGGGAGGTGAAGGTGAAAAACTGTTTTTT
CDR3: CASSTQGGEGEKLFF

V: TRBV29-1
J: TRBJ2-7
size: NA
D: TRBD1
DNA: TGCAGCGTTGAGTCGGGACAGGGTGGCGACGAGCAGTACTTC
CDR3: CSVESGQGGDEQYF

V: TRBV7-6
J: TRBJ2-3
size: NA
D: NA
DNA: TGTGCCAGCGTCGGCCGGGCGGGCCTTAACACAGATACGCAGTATTTT
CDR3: CASVGRAGLNTDTQYF

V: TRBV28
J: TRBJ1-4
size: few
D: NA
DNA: TGTGCCAGCAGTCTGCCCGGGAATGGAGAAAAACTGTTTTTT
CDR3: CASSLPGNGEKLFF

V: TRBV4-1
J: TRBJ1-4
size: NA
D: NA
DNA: TGCGCCAGCAGCCAAGGGGGTCCGCCTTTGCAGGGAGGGGAAAAACTGTTTTTT
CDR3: CASSQGGPPLQGGEKLFF

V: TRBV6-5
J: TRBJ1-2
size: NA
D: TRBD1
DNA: TGTGCCAGCAGTCCCAGACAGGGAGGCTACACCTTC
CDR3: CASSPRQGGYTF

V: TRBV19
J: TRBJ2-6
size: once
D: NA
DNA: TGTGCCAGTAGTTCCGCGACATCTGGGGCCAACGTCCTGACTTTC
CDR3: CASSSATSGANVLTF

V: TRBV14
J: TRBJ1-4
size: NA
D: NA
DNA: TGTGCCAGCAGACCCTCCGGGGGTGGAGAAAAACTGTTTTTT
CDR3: CASRPSGGGEKLFF

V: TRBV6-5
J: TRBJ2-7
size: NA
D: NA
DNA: TGTGCCAGCAGTACGGACTTTTCCTCCTACGAGCAGTACTTC
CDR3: CASSTDFSSYEQYF

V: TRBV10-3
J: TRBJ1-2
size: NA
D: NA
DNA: TGTGCCATCAGTGATGTGGGGGGTTCTAACTATGGCTACACCTTC
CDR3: CAISDVGGSNYGYTF

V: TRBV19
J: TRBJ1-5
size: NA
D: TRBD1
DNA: TGTGCCACAAGGGACAGGGACAATCAGCCCCAGCATTTT
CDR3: CATRDRDNQPQHF

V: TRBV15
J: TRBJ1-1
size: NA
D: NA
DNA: TGTGCCACCAGCAGATCAGAGAACACTGAAGCTTTCTTT
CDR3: CATSRSENTEAFF

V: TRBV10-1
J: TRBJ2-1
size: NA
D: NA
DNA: TGCGCCAGCAGTGAGTCGCTGGCCAGCGGTAGTGAGCAGTTCTTC
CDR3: CASSESLASGSEQFF

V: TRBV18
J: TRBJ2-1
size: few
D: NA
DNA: TGTGCCAGCTCACCAGTACAGCCGAAACCCTACAATGAGCAGTTCTTC
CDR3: CASSPVQPKPYNEQFF

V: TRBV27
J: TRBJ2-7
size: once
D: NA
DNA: TGTGCCAGCAGTTCACGGGGCTCCTACGAGCAGTACTTC
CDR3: CASSSRGSYEQYF

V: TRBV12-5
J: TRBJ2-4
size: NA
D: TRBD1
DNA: TGTGCTAGTGCCCCGACAGGGGGTTTGAGAAAGGACATTCAGTACTTC
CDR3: CASAPTGGLRKDIQYF